This TCR beta chain was captured by sequencing in a study of shared clonotypes between healthy human individuals. Study findings and constraints: Clonotypes shared by all four sorted-subset donors had higher generation probabilities than non-shared clonotypes. Researchers sampled blood only, noting tissue repertoires likely differ.

V was clipped by 2 bases and J by 3 bases; unmatched bases: 5. The CDR3 contains 14 residues. Germline CDR1 and CDR2: SGHRS and YFSETQ. In the CD4+ fraction, cells were divided into CD45RA+ naive and CD45RA-negative memory subsets. This clone was observed a handful of times. Its antigen is still unknown. Other DNA sequences in the same sample also yield this CDR3. Measured with immunoSEQ multiplex PCR; TCRdb has only the in-frame clones, and not every one. The sample has under 1,100,000 clones, approximately 72% seen once. Sequencing was carried out using memory CD4+ T cells sorted from blood. As for subset: CD45RA-negative fraction. The clonotype was recovered from a man aged 18-30 years in good health. The chain joins TRBV5-1 to TRBJ2-7; the match to TRBD1 covers 7 bases. CDR3 DNA sequence: TGCGCCAGCAGCTTAGGACAGGTCAGCTACGAGCAGTACTTC. It yields the protein CASSLGQVSYEQYF.